This T cell receptor beta chain emerged from a study of T cells in Graves' hyperthyroidism and ophthalmopathy. At the level of the study: Prior to any treatment, at the point of initial diagnosis, peripheral blood was collected.

Points from the study as a whole: Before onset, ophthalmopathy was predicted by the model a median 6.5 months earlier.

This clonotype was seen ten or more times. What it binds is unknown. What was amplified from RNA transcripts were TCR beta CDR3 regions. The primer set for the first-round RT-PCR of the TCR CDR3 was HTBI. In TCRdb, the multiplex PCR reads were re-called with MiXCR into one record per CDR3 protein. The sample carries approximately 610,000 distinct CDR3 sequences, about 15% recorded once. This CDR3 comprises 14 residues. Germline-derived CDR1 and CDR2 are LNHDA and SQIVND (reference sequence). V was trimmed by 5 bases and J by 4 bases, leaving 15 bases between them. The sequence came from a woman in her forties with Graves' ophthalmopathy. The sequenced material came from blood. This sequence joins TRBV19 and TRBJ2-7; D might be TRBD1 (5 bases). DNA of the CDR3: TGTGCCAGTAGTTCCGGACATCCCTCGTACGAGCAGTACTTC. Encoded protein: CASSSGHPSYEQYF.